The T cell receptor (beta chain) under discussion was sequenced for a study of T cells in narcolepsy (dated by TCRdb to 2016 to 2019). For the wider study: Healthy control donors were enrolled in the study alongside patients who had narcolepsy type 1 or type 2 (NT1, NT2). To look for autoreactive T cells in narcolepsy patients that target self-antigens of hypocretin neurons (hypocretin, TRIB2), the study used TCR Vbeta sequencing to follow clonotypes in blood and CSF. Here is what the overall study found, with its caveats: No sequences matching autoreactive T cell clones were contained in some blood memory CD4+ repertoires from patients and controls. Patients and controls had similar numbers of sequenced blood memory CD4+ clonotypes, with averages of roughly 39,000 in patients and some 31,000 in controls. Autoreactive clonotypes were reported to be detected serially in the blood of the same patients and of different patients, but not in the blood of healthy controls. Plots comparing CSF and blood CD4+ T cell clonotypes from the same patient highlighted HCRT-specific and TRIB2-specific autoreactive clonotypes.

Libraries came from the immunoSEQ multiplex PCR assay. Here the immuneACCESS table is served through TCRdb, limited to in-frame sequences with V and J called. Missing clones are a known gap in these copies; in checked studies unresolved V genes cover under half, and the rest lacks a known reason. This sample lists 15,000 to 20,000 clones; around 84% were detected once. The ten most abundant clones make up 0.7% to 0.85% of the sample. Here V drops 3 bases and J drops 2 bases, and the junction holds 6 bases not matched to any gene. From the cysteine through the phenylalanine, the CDR3 covers 15 amino acids. The sequence is cut down to CDR3 DNA, 45 bases in frame from base 1. CDR1 and CDR2, looked up from the germline V gene, are LGHNA and YSLEER. This clone was detected only once. Its antigen target is currently unknown. Base qualities are not provided; no much larger clone lies one nucleotide away. For TCR Vbeta sequencing, memory CD4+ T cells were sorted ex vivo from the peripheral blood of both healthy controls and narcolepsy patients.

The chain couples TRBV4-3 to TRBJ2-7; 8 bases in the middle match TRBD1. The receptor was derived from a human donor in good health. The specimen sequenced was memory (CD45RA-) CD4+ T cells from blood. What this sample's cell subset or site label stands for: memory T cells sorted ex vivo from peripheral blood. For the CDR3, the sequence is CASSQRTGIAYEQYF. The DNA is as follows: TGCGCCAGCAGCCAGAGGACAGGGATAGCCTACGAGCAGTACTTC.